The subject of this entry is one T cell receptor beta chain. Profiled with immunoSEQ multiplex PCR; TCRdb holds only in-frame clones, not every one. Of approximately 290,000 clones listed, roughly 92% were seen once; the top ten hold approximately 2.1%. The V gene lost 0 bases and the J gene lost 5 bases, with 14 bases spanning the gap. Germline V gives CDR1 SGDLS, CDR2 YYNGEE. The CDR3 extends over 16 amino acids. This sample was included in a study of blood T cell repertoires in COVID-19. The rearrangement links TRBV9 to TRBJ2-2, with D hard to call. The sequenced material came from peripheral blood. This receptor was obtained from a woman between 25 and 40 years old with COVID-19, enrolled during active disease. CDR3 nucleotide sequence: TGTGCCAGCAGCGTAGATCCCCAGGCCGGTACCGGGGAGCTGTTTTTT. Protein: CASSVDPQAGTGELFF. Combining the CDR3 with reference TRBV9 and TRBJ2-2 gives the whole variable domain DSGVTQTPKHLITATGQRVTLRCSPRSGDLSVYWYQQSLDQGLQFLIQYYNGEERAKGNILERFSAQQFPDLHSELNLSSLELGDSALYFCASSVDPQAGTGELFFGEGSRLTVL.